Each of the 32 T cell receptor beta chains below was sequenced from the same sample in a study of T cells expressing NK-cell markers. TCRdb derives one entry per CDR3 protein from the 5' RACE reads, leaving out DNA. The sample's table shows over 150,000 distinct CDR3 sequences. Input material: blood T cells: a sorted CD56 or NKG2C T cell subset, CD4+ or CD8+ T cells, or bulk PBMC T cells (not recorded which). The receptors here all came from a man aged 18-69 years in good health.

The genes are TRBV12-3 or TRBV12-4 and TRBJ2-5; TCRdb outputs TRBD1, but without DNA this stays unchecked. CDR3 length: 15 residues. The CDR3 protein is CASSLIMTPEETQYF.

The genes are TRBV27 and TRBJ1-5; TCRdb designates TRBD1, a call that cannot be tested without DNA. The CDR3 has 16 residues. Germline V gene sequence: CDR1 MNHEY, CDR2 SMNVEV (reference sequence). The CDR3 here is CASSSTGFSGNQPQHF.

V and J are TRBV11-2 and TRBJ2-3; absent DNA, TCRdb's TRBD2 call cannot be checked. The V gene's germline CDR1 is SGHAT and CDR2 FQNNGV. The CDR3 sequence is 15 residues long. CDR3 region: CASSSQRGGADTQYF.

The rearrangement uses TRBV28 and TRBJ1-4. Per germline, CDR1 MDHEN and CDR2 SYDVKM. This CDR3 has 15 residues. The CDR3 sequence is CASSPSTGRNEKLFF.

The chain is built from TRBV18 and TRBJ2-3. This CDR3 has 11 residues. The germline gives CDR1 KGHSH, CDR2 LQKENI. The CDR3 region is CASSLPDTQYF.

The V and J genes are TRBV7-2 and TRBJ1-1; absent DNA, TCRdb's TRBD1 call cannot be checked. Germline loops: CDR1 SGHTA, CDR2 FQGNSA. This CDR3 spans 15 amino acids. The CDR3 protein is CASSTPGFGGTEAFF.

The rearrangement uses TRBV7-3 and TRBJ2-1; checking the TCRdb D call of TRBD2 is not possible without DNA. The CDR3 extends over 16 amino acids. CDR1 and CDR2 (germline): SGHTA, FQGTGA. The CDR3 sequence is CASSSLGLAGYNEQFF.

The J gene is TRBJ2-1, the V gene TRBV3-1. The germline V gene has CDR1 LGHDT and CDR2 YNNKEL (reference sequence). The CDR3 contains 15 residues. The CDR3 sequence is CASSHGGGLYNEQFF.

The CDR3 reads CASSSEGVTEQYF. The J gene is TRBJ2-7, the V gene TRBV7-6; TCRdb's D call of TRBD2 is untestable without DNA. Germline values: CDR1 SGHVS, CDR2 FNYEAQ. The CDR3 length is 13 residues.

V is TRBV6-5 and J is TRBJ2-7; the TRBD2 assignment by TCRdb is unverifiable without DNA. CDR3 length: 16 residues. Germline V gene lookup returns CDR1 MNHEY and CDR2 SVGAGI. CDR3 amino acids: CASSSLSSGGYYEQYF.

This chain uses TRBV4-2 with TRBJ1-2; TCRdb selects TRBD1, and the lack of DNA leaves this call unchecked. Germline V gene lookup returns CDR1 LGHNA and CDR2 YNFKEQ. This CDR3 is built from 17 residues. CDR3: CASSQVTADRDVDGYTF.

V gene TRBV20-1 combines with J gene TRBJ2-2; TCRdb's D gene call, TRBD1, goes unchecked for lack of DNA. Per the germline V gene, CDR1 is DFQATT and CDR2 is SNEGSKA (reference sequence). CDR3 length: 13 residues. CDR3 region: CSARTANTGELFF.

The chain links TRBV7-8 to TRBJ1-1. The CDR3 sequence is 18 residues long. Germline values: CDR1 SGHVS, CDR2 FQNEAQ. CDR3 protein: CASSLHSNLMLGSTEAFF.

The chain couples TRBV7-9 to TRBJ2-7; TCRdb's D gene call, TRBD1, goes unchecked for lack of DNA. The CDR3 is 15 residues long. Germline CDR1 reads SEHNR; CDR2 reads FQNEAQ (reference sequence). CDR3 region: CASSLDRGALREQYF.

The J gene is TRBJ2-1, the V gene TRBV9. This CDR3 has 14 residues. Looked up from germline, CDR1 is SGDLS and CDR2 is YYNGEE. The CDR3 loop reads CASSVAGSNNEQFF.

The V gene is TRBV2, the J gene TRBJ2-5; TCRdb's D call, TRBD2, is unchecked because there is no DNA. The CDR3 has 17 amino acids. Germline loops: CDR1 SNHLY, CDR2 FYNNEI. This CDR3 is CASSNNYGLADEETQYF.

V gene TRBV3-1 combines with J gene TRBJ2-1; the D call from TCRdb, TRBD1, cannot be confirmed without DNA. From germline, CDR1 is LGHDT and CDR2 YNNKEL (reference sequence). This CDR3 is 14 amino acids long. The CDR3 region is CASSQEGGDREQFF.

This sequence joins TRBV2 and TRBJ2-2; TCRdb calls TRBD1, which cannot be checked without DNA. Germline assignment: CDR1 SNHLY and CDR2 FYNNEI. The length of the CDR3 is 17 residues. This CDR3 is CASSEAWTGIGKGELFF.

V usage is TRBV9 and J usage is TRBJ2-1; TCRdb names TRBD1, which stays unverified in the absence of DNA. The CDR3 is 14 residues long. Germline CDR1 and CDR2: SGDLS and YYNGEE. The CDR3 is CASSGTGGGNEQFF. Supplemented by reference TRBV9 and TRBJ2-1, the full variable domain reads DSGVTQTPKHLITATGQRVTLRCSPRSGDLSVYWYQQSLDQGLQFLIQYYNGEERAKGNILERFSAQQFPDLHSELNLSSLELGDSALYFCASSGTGGGNEQFFGPGTRLTVL.

The V call is TRBV12-3 or TRBV12-4, the J call TRBJ2-5; absent DNA, TCRdb's TRBD2 call cannot be checked. The CDR3 consists of 11 residues. The CDR3 loop is CASTAGGTQYF.

V usage is TRBV2 and J usage is TRBJ2-1. CDR1 SNHLY and CDR2 FYNNEI come from the germline V gene. The CDR3 is 14 amino acids. The CDR3: CASSEGVVNNEQFF.

The chain joins TRBV27 to TRBJ2-1; the D call from TCRdb, TRBD2, cannot be confirmed without DNA. CDR3 length: 17 amino acids. CDR1 and CDR2 from the germline V gene are MNHEY and SMNVEV (reference sequence). The CDR3 loop reads CASSYSTSGGSYNEQFF.

This chain joins TRBV12-3 or TRBV12-4 and TRBJ2-1. CDR3 length: 12 amino acids. The CDR3 reads CASSFSSHEQFF.

The J gene is TRBJ2-7, the V gene TRBV29-1; TCRdb lists TRBD2, though no DNA is available to test this call. Looked up from germline, CDR1 is SQVTM and CDR2 is ANQGSEA. The CDR3 contains 14 residues. The CDR3: CSVSGTSVSYEQYF.

The gene calls are TRBV29-1 and TRBJ2-1; TCRdb's assignment of TRBD1 cannot be checked, as there is no DNA. Looked up from germline, CDR1 is SQVTM and CDR2 is ANQGSEA. The CDR3 extends over 14 amino acids. This chain's CDR3 is CSVDVTGVGNEQFF.

The V and J genes are TRBV2 and TRBJ2-3; TCRdb lists TRBD2, though no DNA is available to test this call. This CDR3 comprises 12 residues. The V gene's germline CDR1 is SNHLY and CDR2 FYNNEI. This chain's CDR3 is CASMGRSDTQYF. Drawing the rest from reference TRBV2 and TRBJ2-3, the complete variable domain is EPEVTQTPSHQVTQMGQEVILRCVPISNHLYFYWYRQILGQKVEFLVSFYNNEISEKSEIFDDQFSVERPDGSNFTLKIRSTKLEDSAMYFCASMGRSDTQYFGPGTRLTVL.

The CDR3 loop is CATSRDIGGVSYNEQFF. V and J are TRBV15 and TRBJ2-1; absent DNA, TCRdb's TRBD1 call cannot be checked. Germline assignment: CDR1 LNHNV and CDR2 YYDKDF (reference sequence). This CDR3 is built from 17 residues.

The chain's CDR3 is CSALAGYNEQFF. This sequence joins TRBV29-1 and TRBJ2-1; with no DNA, the TCRdb D assignment of TRBD2 cannot be verified. The CDR3 contains 12 residues. Germline assignment: CDR1 SQVTM and CDR2 ANQGSEA.

The chain recombines TRBV19 with TRBJ1-2; the D gene TCRdb calls, TRBD1, cannot be checked with no DNA. CDR3 length equals 13 residues. Germline V CDR1 and CDR2: LNHDA, SQIVND (reference sequence). CDR3 sequence reads: CASSQTASDGYTF. The full variable domain, in which reference TRBV19 and TRBJ1-2 provide the parts outside the CDR3, is DGGITQSPKYLFRKEGQNVTLSCEQNLNHDAMYWYRQDPGQGLRLIYYSQIVNDFQKGDIAEGYSVSREKKESFPLTVTSAQKNPTAFYLCASSQTASDGYTFGSGTRLTVV.

V usage is TRBV12-3 or TRBV12-4 and J usage is TRBJ2-2; TCRdb selects TRBD1, and the lack of DNA leaves this call unchecked. The CDR3 covers 16 residues. CDR3 region: CASSFLGQGLTGELFF.

The V and J genes are TRBV13 and TRBJ2-7; TCRdb reports TRBD1, a call that lacks DNA to check it against. This CDR3 is 14 amino acids long. The germline V gene encodes CDR1 PRHDT and CDR2 FYEKMQ (reference sequence). CDR3 amino acids: CASSPGQRGYEQYF. Full variable domain (outside the CDR3, taken from reference TRBV13 and TRBJ2-7): AAGVIQSPRHLIKEKRETATLKCYPIPRHDTVYWYQQGPGQDPQFLISFYEKMQSDKGSIPDRFSAQQFSDYHSELNMSSLELGDSALYFCASSPGQRGYEQYFGPGTRLTVT.

This chain joins TRBV4-1 and TRBJ2-7; there is no DNA to check the TCRdb D call of TRBD1. The germline V gene encodes CDR1 MGHRA and CDR2 YSYEKL. There are 15 residues in the CDR3. The CDR3 sequence: CASREILGGAHEQYF.